This T cell receptor beta chain was sequenced in a study of T cell repertoires in cytomegalovirus infection. Notes on the study in general: The response measured ex vivo was dominated by TCR beta clonotypes (HLA-C-restricted and CMV-specific).

This CDR3 comprises 16 residues. Germline loops: CDR1 MDHEN, CDR2 SYDVKM. The V gene end was trimmed by 6 bases and the J gene end by 4 bases; junction bases not matched to a gene: 10. As for this clonotype: Its antigen is not known.

Via MiXCR, TCRdb re-called the reads, giving one row per CDR3 protein. Among around 740,000 distinct CDR3 sequences, about a third were seen once, and the ten largest hold about 2.8%. This chain uses TRBV28 with TRBJ2-3; 10 bases align to TRBD2. The TCR comes from a human donor in good health (CMV status not recorded). Some clones in this sample may be carry-over from other donors' samples. The sample comprised PBMCs. The chain's CDR3 is CASSEASGRRADTQYF. In nucleotides, the CDR3 is TGTGCCAGCAGCGAAGCTAGCGGGAGAAGAGCAGATACGCAGTATTTT.